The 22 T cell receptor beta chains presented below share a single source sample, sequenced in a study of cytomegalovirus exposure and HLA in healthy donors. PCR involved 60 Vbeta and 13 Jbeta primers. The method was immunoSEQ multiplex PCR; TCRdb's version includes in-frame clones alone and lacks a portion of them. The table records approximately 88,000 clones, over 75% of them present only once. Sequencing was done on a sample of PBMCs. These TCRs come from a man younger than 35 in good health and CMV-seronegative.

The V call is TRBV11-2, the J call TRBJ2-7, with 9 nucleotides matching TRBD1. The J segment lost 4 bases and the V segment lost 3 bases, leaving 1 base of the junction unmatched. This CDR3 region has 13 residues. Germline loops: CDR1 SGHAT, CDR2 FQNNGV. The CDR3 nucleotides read TGTGCCAGCAGCTTTGACAGGGGGTACGAGCAGTACTTC. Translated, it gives CASSFDRGYEQYF. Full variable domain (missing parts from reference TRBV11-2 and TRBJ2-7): EAGVAQSPRYKIIEKRQSVAFWCNPISGHATLYWYQQILGQGPKLLIQFQNNGVVDDSQLPKDRFSAERLKGVDSTLKIQPAKLEDSAVYLCASSFDRGYEQYFGPGTRLTVT.

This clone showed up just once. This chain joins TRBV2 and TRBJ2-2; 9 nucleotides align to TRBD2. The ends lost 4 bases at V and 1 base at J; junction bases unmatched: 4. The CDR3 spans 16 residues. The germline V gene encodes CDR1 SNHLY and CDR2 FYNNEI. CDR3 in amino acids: CASSVLAGLNTGELFF. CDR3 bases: TGTGCCAGCAGTGTCCTAGCGGGGCTGAACACCGGGGAGCTGTTTTTT.

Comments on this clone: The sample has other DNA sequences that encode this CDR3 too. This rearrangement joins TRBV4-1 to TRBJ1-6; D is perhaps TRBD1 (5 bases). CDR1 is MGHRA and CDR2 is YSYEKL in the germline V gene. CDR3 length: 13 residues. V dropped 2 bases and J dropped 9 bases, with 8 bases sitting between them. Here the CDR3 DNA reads TGCGCCAGCAGCCAAACTCAGGGTTCACCCCTCCACTTT. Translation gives CASSQTQGSPLHF.

CDR3 in amino acids: CASSLALGPSYEQYF. The CDR3 DNA follows: TGCGCCAGCAGCTTGGCCTTGGGGCCCTCCTACGAGCAGTACTTC. V usage is TRBV5-1 and J usage is TRBJ2-7, with D possibly matching TRBD1 (5 bases). Per the germline V gene, CDR1 is SGHRS and CDR2 is YFSETQ. The CDR3 length is 15 residues. The V gene lost 0 bases and the J gene lost 0 bases, with 10 bases spanning the gap.

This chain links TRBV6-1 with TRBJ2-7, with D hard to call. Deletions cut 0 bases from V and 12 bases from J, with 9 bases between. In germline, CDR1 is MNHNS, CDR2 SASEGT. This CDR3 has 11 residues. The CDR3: CASSEARLRYF. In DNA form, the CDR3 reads TGTGCCAGCAGTGAAGCGAGGTTGCGGTACTTC.

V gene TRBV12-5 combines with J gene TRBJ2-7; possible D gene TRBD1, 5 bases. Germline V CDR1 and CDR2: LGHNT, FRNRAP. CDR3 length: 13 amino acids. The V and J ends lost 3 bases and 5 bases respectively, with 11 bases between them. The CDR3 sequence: CASGFAQDNEQYF. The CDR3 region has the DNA TGTGCTAGTGGTTTCGCCCAGGACAACGAGCAGTACTTC. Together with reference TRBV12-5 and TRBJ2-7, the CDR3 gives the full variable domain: DARVTQTPRHKVTEMGQEVTMRCQPILGHNTVFWYRQTMMQGLELLAYFRNRAPLDDSGMPKDRFSAEMPDATLATLKIQPSEPRDSAVYFCASGFAQDNEQYFGPGTRLTVT.

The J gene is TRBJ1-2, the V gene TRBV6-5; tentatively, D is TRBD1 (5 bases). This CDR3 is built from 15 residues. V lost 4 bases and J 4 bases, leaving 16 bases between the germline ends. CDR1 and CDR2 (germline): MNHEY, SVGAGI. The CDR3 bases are TGTGCCAGCAGTTCCGGGGGGGGAAAGGGCTATGGCTACACCTTC. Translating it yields CASSSGGGKGYGYTF.

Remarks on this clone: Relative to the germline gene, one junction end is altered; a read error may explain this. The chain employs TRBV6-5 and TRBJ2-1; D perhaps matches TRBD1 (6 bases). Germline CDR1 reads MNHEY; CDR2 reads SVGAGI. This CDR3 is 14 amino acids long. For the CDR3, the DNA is TGTGCCAGCAGACCCAACAGGGTTGGCAATGGGCAGTTCTTC. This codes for CASRPNRVGNGQFF.

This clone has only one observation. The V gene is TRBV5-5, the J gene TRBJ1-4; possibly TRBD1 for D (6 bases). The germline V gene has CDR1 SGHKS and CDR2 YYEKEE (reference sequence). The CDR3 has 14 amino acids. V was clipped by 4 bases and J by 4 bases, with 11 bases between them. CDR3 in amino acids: CASSPGQYNEKLFF. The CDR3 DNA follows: TGTGCCAGCAGCCCCGGACAGTATAATGAAAAACTGTTTTTT.

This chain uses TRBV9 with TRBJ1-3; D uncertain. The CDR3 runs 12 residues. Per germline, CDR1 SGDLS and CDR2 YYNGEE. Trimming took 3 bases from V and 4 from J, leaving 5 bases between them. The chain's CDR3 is CASSAEGNTIYF. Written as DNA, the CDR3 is TGTGCCAGCAGCGCCGAGGGAAACACCATATATTTT.

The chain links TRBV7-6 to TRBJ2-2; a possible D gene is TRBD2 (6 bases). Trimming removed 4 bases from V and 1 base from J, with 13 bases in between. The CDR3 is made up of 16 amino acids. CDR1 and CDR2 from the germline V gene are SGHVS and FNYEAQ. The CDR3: CASSSTGRGNTGELFF. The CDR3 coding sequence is TGTGCCAGCAGCTCCACGGGGCGGGGGAACACCGGGGAGCTGTTTTTT.

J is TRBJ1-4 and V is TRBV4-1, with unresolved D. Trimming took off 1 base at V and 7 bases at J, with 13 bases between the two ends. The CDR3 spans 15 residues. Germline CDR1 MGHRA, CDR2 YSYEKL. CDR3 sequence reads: CASSQVGAISEKLFF. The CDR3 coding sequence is TGCGCCAGCAGCCAAGTAGGAGCTATTAGTGAAAAACTGTTTTTT.

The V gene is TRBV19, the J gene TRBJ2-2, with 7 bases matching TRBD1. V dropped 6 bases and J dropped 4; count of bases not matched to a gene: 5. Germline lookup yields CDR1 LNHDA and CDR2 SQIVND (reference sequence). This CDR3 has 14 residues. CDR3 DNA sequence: TGTGCCAGTAGGACAGGGTTGGCCACCGGGGAGCTGTTTTTT. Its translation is CASRTGLATGELFF.

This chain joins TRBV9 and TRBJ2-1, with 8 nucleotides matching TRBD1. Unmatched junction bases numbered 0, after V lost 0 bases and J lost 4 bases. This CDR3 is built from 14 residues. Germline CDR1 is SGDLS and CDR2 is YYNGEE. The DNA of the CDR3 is TGTGCCAGCAGCGTAGGGACAGGGTACAATGAGCAGTTCTTC. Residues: CASSVGTGYNEQFF.

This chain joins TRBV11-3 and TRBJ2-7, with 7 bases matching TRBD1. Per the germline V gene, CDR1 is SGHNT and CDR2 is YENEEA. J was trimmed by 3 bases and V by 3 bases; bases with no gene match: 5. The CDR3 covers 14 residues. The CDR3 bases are TGTGCCAGCAGCTTGGGAGACAGGGACTACGAGCAGTACTTC. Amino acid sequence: CASSLGDRDYEQYF.

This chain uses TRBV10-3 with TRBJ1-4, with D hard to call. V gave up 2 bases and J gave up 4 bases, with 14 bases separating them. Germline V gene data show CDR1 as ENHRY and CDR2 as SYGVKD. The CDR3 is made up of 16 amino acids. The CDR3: CAISETSGRNNEKLFF. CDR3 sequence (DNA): TGTGCCATCAGTGAGACCAGCGGCAGGAATAATGAAAAACTGTTTTTT.

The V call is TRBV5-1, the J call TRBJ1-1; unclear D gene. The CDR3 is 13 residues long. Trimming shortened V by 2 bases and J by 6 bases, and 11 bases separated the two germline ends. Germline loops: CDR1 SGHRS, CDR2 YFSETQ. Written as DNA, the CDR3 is TGCGCCAGCAGCTTTAGCGGATTCCCTGAAGCTTTCTTT. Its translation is CASSFSGFPEAFF.

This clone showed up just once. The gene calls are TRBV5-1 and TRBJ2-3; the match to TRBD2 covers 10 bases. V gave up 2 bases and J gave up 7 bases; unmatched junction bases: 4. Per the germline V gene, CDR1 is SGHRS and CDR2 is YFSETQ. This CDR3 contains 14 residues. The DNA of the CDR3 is TGCGCCAGCAGCTTAACTAGCGGGGCTTATACGCAGTATTTT. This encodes CASSLTSGAYTQYF.

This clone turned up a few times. CDR3 nucleotide sequence: TGCGCCAGCAGCTTGGACGGGACAGGGGGCCTACTTAATGAAAAACTGTTTTTT. Translating gives CASSLDGTGGLLNEKLFF. V and J are TRBV5-1 and TRBJ1-4; 12 nucleotides agree with TRBD1. Germline V lookup: CDR1 SGHRS, CDR2 YFSETQ. The junction had 7 bases not matched to a gene; V was cut back by 0 bases and J by 4 bases. There are 18 residues in the CDR3.

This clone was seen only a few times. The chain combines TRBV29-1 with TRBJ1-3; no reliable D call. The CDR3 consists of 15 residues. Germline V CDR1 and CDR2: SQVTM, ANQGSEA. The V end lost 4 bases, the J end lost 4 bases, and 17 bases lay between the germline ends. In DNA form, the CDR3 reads TGCAGCGTTGTTGCCGACCACAGCCCAGGAAACACCATATATTTT. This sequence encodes CSVVADHSPGNTIYF.

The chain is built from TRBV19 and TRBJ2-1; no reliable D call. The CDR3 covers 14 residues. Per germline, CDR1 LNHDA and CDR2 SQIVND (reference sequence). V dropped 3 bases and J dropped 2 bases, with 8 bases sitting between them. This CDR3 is CASSMGWAYNEQFF. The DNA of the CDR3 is TGTGCCAGTAGTATGGGCTGGGCCTACAATGAGCAGTTCTTC. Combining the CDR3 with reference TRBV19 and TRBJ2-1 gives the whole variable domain DGGITQSPKYLFRKEGQNVTLSCEQNLNHDAMYWYRQDPGQGLRLIYYSQIVNDFQKGDIAEGYSVSREKKESFPLTVTSAQKNPTAFYLCASSMGWAYNEQFFGPGTRLTVL.

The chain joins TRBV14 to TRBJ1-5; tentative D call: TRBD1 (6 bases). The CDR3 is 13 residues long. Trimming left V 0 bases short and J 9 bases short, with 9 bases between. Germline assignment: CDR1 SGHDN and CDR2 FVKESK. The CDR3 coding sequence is TGTGCCAGCAGCCAAGACAGGGGTCGGCCCCAGCATTTT. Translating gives CASSQDRGRPQHF. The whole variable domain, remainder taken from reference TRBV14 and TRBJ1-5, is EAGVTQFPSHSVIEKGQTVTLRCDPISGHDNLYWYRRVMGKEIKFLLHFVKESKQDESGMPNNRFLAERTGGTYSTLKVQPAELEDSGVYFCASSQDRGRPQHFGDGTRLSIL.